Listed below are T cell receptor beta chains from one sample, sequenced in a study of identical twins. MiXCR, run by TCRdb on the 5' RACE reads, gives a single entry per CDR3 protein. This sample has about 720,000 distinct CDR3 sequences, with 15% to 20% found just once. These data also formed part of another study, on T cells expressing NK-cell markers.

The sequenced sample consisted of PBMCs. Receptors were obtained from a woman aged 18-30 years in good health. Both conserved end residues are part of each CDR3. Fields, in order: J gene, V gene, D gene, clone size, CDR3 protein, CDR3 DNA. A D gene is named only where the DNA matches it firmly. Clone size is not always given. Where it is, it says once, few, many or a class for expanded clones.

>TRBJ2-7|TRBV20-1|TRBD1|few
CSASERDRDGEQYF
TGCAGTGCGTCCGAACGAGACAGGGACGGCGAGCAGTACTTC
>TRBJ1-1|TRBV15|.|few
CATSKTEFSNTEAFF
TGTGCCACCAGCAAGACAGAATTCTCGAACACTGAAGCTTTCTTT
>TRBJ1-3|TRBV12-3/TRBV12-4|.|.
CASSSQQGRGNTIYF
TGTGCCAGCAGTTCTCAACAGGGTCGGGGAAACACCATATATTTT
>TRBJ2-5|TRBV5-1|.|.
CASRSPPGETQYF
TGCGCCAGCAGGAGTCCACCAGGAGAGACCCAGTACTTC
>TRBJ2-7|TRBV20-1|.|few
CSARSSLYSYEQYF
TGCAGTGCTAGATCCTCCCTCTATTCCTACGAGCAGTACTTC
>TRBJ1-3|TRBV7-9|.|.
CASSLQGLRGNTIYF
TGTGCCAGCAGCTTACAAGGTCTACGTGGAAACACCATATATTTT
>TRBJ1-1|TRBV20-1|.|many
CSAPPGMNTEAFF
TGCAGTGCCCCCCCGGGCATGAACACTGAAGCTTTCTTT
>TRBJ1-1|TRBV7-2|.|few
CASGPGGMNTEAFF
TGTGCCAGCGGACCCGGGGGCATGAACACTGAAGCTTTCTTT
>TRBJ2-1|TRBV12-3/TRBV12-4|TRBD2|.
CASSLGTRRGGVEQFF
TGTGCCAGCAGTTTGGGGACTAGACGGGGGGGAGTTGAGCAGTTCTTC
>TRBJ2-5|TRBV12-3/TRBV12-4|.|.
CASSRESWETQYF
TGTGCCAGCAGTCGGGAGTCCTGGGAGACCCAGTACTTC
>TRBJ2-3|TRBV29-1|TRBD2|.
CSVDGASGNTDTQYF
TGCAGCGTTGATGGGGCTAGCGGGAACACAGATACGCAGTATTTT
>TRBJ1-1|TRBV20-1|.|few
CSAREEGATTEAFF
TGCAGTGCTAGAGAAGAGGGAGCAACAACTGAAGCTTTCTTT
>TRBJ1-3|TRBV6-1|.|.
CASSPSGTGNTIYF
TGTGCCAGCAGTCCAAGCGGGACTGGAAACACCATATATTTT
>TRBJ2-3|TRBV4-3|.|.
CASSHDRTGTFTDTQYF
TGCGCCAGCAGCCACGACAGAACCGGGACCTTCACAGATACGCAGTATTTT
>TRBJ2-3|TRBV5-6|.|few
CASRDYSTDTQYF
TGTGCCAGCAGGGACTATAGCACAGATACGCAGTATTTT
>TRBJ2-7|TRBV5-4|.|.
CASSPWGLAVTYEQYF
TGTGCCAGCAGCCCATGGGGATTAGCGGTAACCTACGAGCAGTACTTC
>TRBJ1-1|TRBV5-1|TRBD1|many
CASRDRGSPTEAFF
TGCGCCAGCAGGGACAGGGGGTCGCCCACTGAAGCTTTCTTT
>TRBJ2-1|TRBV6-5|TRBD2|few
CASSFSGSKIDEQFF
TGTGCCAGCAGTTTTAGCGGGAGTAAAATCGATGAGCAGTTCTTC
>TRBJ1-2|TRBV5-1|TRBD1|many
CASSLEQGPRGYGYTF
TGCGCCAGCAGCTTGGAACAGGGGCCGAGGGGTTATGGCTACACCTTC
>TRBJ2-7|TRBV5-1|.|.
CASSLVGGLYEQYF
TGCGCCAGCAGCTTGGTTGGGGGGCTCTACGAGCAGTACTTC
>TRBJ2-3|TRBV7-9|TRBD1|.
CASRFNRGYTDTQYF
TGTGCCAGCAGATTCAACAGGGGATACACAGATACGCAGTATTTT
>TRBJ2-7|TRBV5-1|TRBD2|.
CASSSLTSGDTYEQYF
TGCGCCAGCAGCTCACTTACTAGCGGGGACACCTACGAGCAGTACTTC
>TRBJ1-1|TRBV5-5|.|few
CASSLESGSEAFF
TGTGCCAGCAGCTTAGAATCGGGGTCTGAAGCTTTCTTT
>TRBJ2-1|TRBV2|.|few
CASSSTGEASNEQFF
TGTGCCAGCAGTTCAACAGGGGAGGCGAGCAATGAGCAGTTCTTC
>TRBJ1-6|TRBV6-5|.|.
CASSSMTEPLHF
TGTGCCAGCAGTTCCATGACAGAACCTCTCCACTTT
>TRBJ1-1|TRBV7-2|.|many
CASSLLGLNTEAFF
TGTGCCAGCAGCTTACTTGGCCTGAACACTGAAGCTTTCTTT
>TRBJ2-3|TRBV2|TRBD1|few
CASTGDRVEYF
TGTGCCAGCACGGGGGACAGGGTCGAGTATTTT
>TRBJ2-1|TRBV20-1|.|.
CSAPTSPNEQFF
TGCAGTGCCCCGACTAGTCCCAATGAGCAGTTCTTC
>TRBJ2-5|TRBV20-1|.|few
CSARSGPRETQYF
TGCAGTGCGAGGAGCGGCCCCAGGGAGACCCAGTACTTC
>TRBJ2-1|TRBV7-9|TRBD2|few
CASSLSSSSGGNEQFF
TGTGCCAGCAGCTTAAGTTCGTCTAGCGGAGGGAATGAGCAGTTCTTC
>TRBJ2-3|TRBV19|TRBD2|.
CASSTGTSRTDTQYF
TGTGCCAGTTCTACCGGGACTAGCAGAACAGATACGCAGTATTTT
>TRBJ1-1|TRBV12-3/TRBV12-4|.|.
CASGQPQNTEAFF
TGTGCCAGCGGACAGCCACAGAACACTGAAGCTTTCTTT
>TRBJ2-5|TRBV20-1|TRBD2|few
CSAFQREPGETQYF
TGCAGTGCTTTCCAGCGGGAGCCGGGGGAGACCCAGTACTTC
>TRBJ2-4|TRBV12-3/TRBV12-4|TRBD2|.
CASSSSGLAKNIQYF
TGTGCCAGCAGCTCTAGCGGTCTAGCCAAAAACATTCAGTACTTC
>TRBJ2-1|TRBV20-1|.|.
CSASPAGSYNEQFF
TGCAGTGCTAGTCCCGCAGGTTCCTACAATGAGCAGTTCTTC
>TRBJ2-3|TRBV10-1|.|many
CASSERPSAGDTQYF
TGCGCCAGCAGCGAACGCCCTAGCGCTGGAGATACGCAGTATTTT
>TRBJ2-7|TRBV7-2|.|few
CASSPEGGYEQYF
TGTGCCAGCAGCCCAGAGGGAGGCTACGAGCAGTACTTC
>TRBJ2-4|TRBV20-1|.|.
CSAPWAKNIQYF
TGCAGTGCCCCATGGGCCAAAAACATTCAGTACTTC
>TRBJ2-1|TRBV13|TRBD2|.
CASSRGGLAVYNEQFF
TGTGCCAGCAGTAGGGGGGGACTAGCGGTCTACAATGAGCAGTTCTTC
>TRBJ2-1|TRBV20-1|.|few
CSATGGAEEQFF
TGCAGTGCTACTGGCGGGGCTGAGGAGCAGTTCTTC
>TRBJ1-2|TRBV30|.|few
CAWSVWRYGYTF
TGTGCCTGGAGTGTATGGCGTTATGGCTACACCTTC
>TRBJ2-4|TRBV10-1|.|many
CASSDNRCKRGRARNIQYF
TGCGCCAGCAGTGATAACCGCTGTAAGAGGGGGAGGGCCCGTAACATTCAGTACTTC
>TRBJ2-1|TRBV7-2|.|few
CASRIGTYNEQFF
TGTGCCAGCAGAATAGGGACCTACAATGAGCAGTTCTTC
>TRBJ1-2|TRBV2|TRBD1|many
CASGGTGDVGYTF
TGTGCCAGCGGTGGGACAGGGGATGTTGGCTACACCTTC
>TRBJ2-1|TRBV7-2|TRBD2|many
CASSFRGGRTYNEQFF
TGTGCCAGCAGCTTTCGCGGGGGAAGGACCTACAATGAGCAGTTCTTC
>TRBJ2-3|TRBV12-3/TRBV12-4|TRBD2|many
CASTFLAGGQAVKQYF
TGTGCCAGCACTTTCCTAGCGGGGGGGCAGGCCGTAAAGCAGTATTTT
>TRBJ2-7|TRBV4-1|TRBD1|few
CASSSKGGAGYEQYF
TGCGCCAGCAGCTCAAAAGGGGGCGCAGGGTACGAGCAGTACTTC
>TRBJ1-3|TRBV7-2|TRBD1|few
CASSRDSFSGNTIYF
TGTGCCAGCAGCCGGGACAGCTTCTCTGGAAACACCATATATTTT
>TRBJ1-5|TRBV7-2|.|few
CASSLAGKPQHF
TGTGCCAGCAGCTTAGCTGGGAAGCCCCAGCATTTT
>TRBJ1-1|TRBV12-3/TRBV12-4|.|.
CASSLISGVRTEAFF
TGTGCCAGCAGTTTAATTTCAGGGGTAAGAACTGAAGCTTTCTTT
>TRBJ2-1|TRBV5-1|TRBD2|.
CASSLATTSGARGLDNEQFF
TGCGCCAGCAGCTTGGCCACGACTAGCGGGGCTCGGGGGCTCGACAATGAGCAGTTCTTC
>TRBJ2-5|TRBV6-6|.|few
CASSYAEKETQYF
TGTGCCAGCAGTTACGCTGAAAAAGAGACCCAGTACTTC
>TRBJ2-5|TRBV9|.|.
CASSIPGVQETQYF
TGTGCCAGCAGCATACCCGGTGTCCAAGAGACCCAGTACTTC
>TRBJ2-4|TRBV7-2|.|.
CASSLRDEIQYF
TGTGCCAGCAGCTTACGGGACGAGATTCAGTACTTC
>TRBJ2-5|TRBV20-1|TRBD1|.
CSATLDRGETQYF
TGCAGTGCTACCCTGGACAGGGGCGAGACCCAGTACTTC